This is a list of T cell receptor beta chains from one sample in a study of T cell repertoires in ileal Crohn's disease. The repertoire was sequenced with immunoSEQ multiplex PCR; TCRdb's copy has only in-frame clones and lacks some. The sample has thousands of clones, around 72% seen once; the top ten hold approximately 10%. The sample was ileal tissue. The receptors were sampled from an adult with Crohn's disease. CDR3s include the opening cysteine and the closing phenylalanine or tryptophan. A D gene is named only where the DNA matches it firmly. Only part of the rows carry a size: once, few, many, or a class if the clone is expanded.

D gene	clone size	J gene	V gene	CDR3 protein	CDR3 DNA
.	.	TRBJ2-6	TRBV27	CASSLGLSSGANVLTF	TGTGCCAGCAGTCTGGGACTTAGCTCTGGGGCCAACGTCCTGACTTTC
TRBD2	.	TRBJ2-5	TRBV27	CASSSAGGFPTQYF	TGTGCCAGCAGTTCAGCGGGGGGCTTCCCGACCCAGTACTTC
.	few	TRBJ2-3	TRBV5-8	CASRRTATGQYF	TGTGCCAGCAGACGGACAGCAACCGGGCAGTATTTT
TRBD1	.	TRBJ1-2	TRBV7-9	CASRPGTGRAGYTF	TGTGCCAGCAGACCCGGGACAGGACGGGCTGGCTACACCTTC
.	.	TRBJ2-7	TRBV27	CASSYLQGHEQYF	TGTGCCAGCAGTTACTTACAGGGTCACGAGCAGTACTTC
TRBD1	.	TRBJ1-1	TRBV5-1	CASSGTGGTEAFF	TGCGCCAGCAGCGGGACAGGGGGCACTGAAGCTTTCTTT
.	.	TRBJ1-1	TRBV9	CASSVGGKGDTEAFF	TGTGCCAGCAGCGTGGGAGGGAAGGGGGACACTGAAGCTTTCTTT
.	.	TRBJ1-1	TRBV28	CASRDFGRALGYTEAFF	TGTGCCAGCAGGGACTTTGGGAGGGCCTTGGGGTACACTGAAGCTTTCTTT
TRBD2	.	TRBJ2-7	TRBV2	CASRSGLAGAHEQYF	TGTGCCAGCAGATCGGGACTAGCGGGAGCCCACGAGCAGTACTTC
TRBD2	.	TRBJ2-1	TRBV10-2	CASQGLAAYNEQFF	TGCGCCAGCCAGGGACTAGCGGCCTACAATGAGCAGTTCTTC
TRBD1	.	TRBJ2-6	TRBV6-1	CASRTGGSGANVLTF	TGTGCCAGCAGGACAGGGGGCTCTGGGGCCAACGTCCTGACTTTC